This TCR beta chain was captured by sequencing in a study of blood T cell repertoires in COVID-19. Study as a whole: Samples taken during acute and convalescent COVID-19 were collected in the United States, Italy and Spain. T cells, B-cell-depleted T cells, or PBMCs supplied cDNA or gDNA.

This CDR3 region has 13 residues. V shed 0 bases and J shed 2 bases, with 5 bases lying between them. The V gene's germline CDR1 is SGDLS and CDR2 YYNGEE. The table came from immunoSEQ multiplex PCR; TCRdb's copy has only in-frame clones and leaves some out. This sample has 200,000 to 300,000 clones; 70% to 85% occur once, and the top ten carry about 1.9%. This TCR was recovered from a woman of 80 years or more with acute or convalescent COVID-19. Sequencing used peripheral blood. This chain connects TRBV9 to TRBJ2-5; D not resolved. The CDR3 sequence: CASSVVGQETQYF. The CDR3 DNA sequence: TGTGCCAGCAGCGTAGTCGGTCAAGAGACCCAGTACTTC.